Shown below are 17 T cell receptor beta chains from a single sample sequenced in a study of blood T cells in healthy people across ages. Then a second PCR, running roughly 6 to 12 cycles, was carried out with a sample-barcoded 5' primer and a J-beta primer mix. TCRdb recomputed calls from the 5' RACE reads with MiXCR, one row per CDR3 protein. The sample consists of roughly 1.4 million distinct CDR3 sequences, almost 60% of them appearing once. The sequenced sample consisted of blood. All receptors derive from a young man in good health.

The chain links TRBV20-1 to TRBJ2-5; TRBD1 or TRBD2 may be the D gene (5 bases each). V was shortened by 6 bases and J by 4 bases, with 12 bases between the two germline ends. Germline CDR1 DFQATT, CDR2 SNEGSKA (reference sequence). The CDR3 consists of 12 residues. The CDR3 DNA follows: TGCAGTGCCCCTGGGGGAGCAGAGACCCAGTACTTC. This gives the protein CSAPGGAETQYF.

The V call is TRBV3-1, the J call TRBJ2-7; 11 bases map to TRBD2. V shed 6 bases and J 4 bases; nucleotides not matched to a gene: 8. CDR1 and CDR2 (germline): LGHDT, YNNKEL (reference sequence). CDR3 size: 15 residues. CDR3 bases: TGTGCCAGCAGTGAAGGGCTAGCGGGGGGTTACGAGCAGTACTTC. Translating gives CASSEGLAGGYEQYF.

Many counts were recorded for this clonotype. The chain joins TRBV7-9 to TRBJ2-1; 7 positions agree with TRBD2. Germline V gene lookup returns CDR1 SEHNR and CDR2 FQNEAQ (reference sequence). The CDR3 covers 15 residues. Germline trimming cut 1 base from V and 2 bases from J; bases unmatched to any gene: 2. The CDR3 loop reads CASSLGLAPYNEQFF. The CDR3 DNA is TGTGCCAGCAGCTTAGGACTAGCCCCCTACAATGAGCAGTTCTTC.

In its sample, this clonotype was seen a few times. The V gene is TRBV11-2, the J gene TRBJ2-5; no clear D. Germline V gene sequence: CDR1 SGHAT, CDR2 FQNNGV. V shed 1 base and J shed 4 bases, with 7 bases lying between them. The CDR3 loop spans 13 amino acids. CDR3 nucleotide sequence: TGTGCCAGCAGCTTAGGATGGCGAGAGACCCAGTACTTC. It is translated as CASSLGWRETQYF.

The rearrangement joins TRBV28 to TRBJ1-2, with a tentative D call TRBD1 (6 bases). The V end was cut by 5 bases, the J end by 2 bases, with 18 bases between. CDR3 length equals 16 residues. CDR1 is MDHEN, CDR2 SYDVKM, per germline. The CDR3 sequence: CASSPTVQGTNYGYTF. CDR3 nucleotide sequence: TGTGCCAGCAGTCCCACTGTCCAGGGGACCAACTATGGCTACACCTTC.

The chain employs TRBV12-3 or TRBV12-4 and TRBJ2-4, with 8 bases that match TRBD1. TRBJ2-5 explains the end of the DNA better; the J call may be wrong. The CDR3 length is 14 residues. In DNA form, the CDR3 reads TGTGCCAGCAGCCCGACAGGGGACCAAGAGACCCAGTACTTC. Translating gives CASSPTGDQETQYF.

The chain employs TRBV27 and TRBJ2-4; D tentatively reads TRBD1 or TRBD2 (5 bases each). V lost 1 base and J 13 bases, leaving 23 bases between the germline ends. The germline V gene has CDR1 MNHEY and CDR2 SMNVEV (reference sequence). CDR3 length equals 16 residues. In DNA form, the CDR3 reads TGTGCCAGCAGTTTATATTCAGGGACCAGCTCCTACAAGCAGTACTTC. It is translated as CASSLYSGTSSYKQYF.

The V call is TRBV25-1, the J call TRBJ1-2; perhaps TRBD1 as D (6 bases). There are 12 residues in the CDR3. CDR1 and CDR2 from the germline V gene are MGHDK and SYGVNS. With 5 bases removed from V and 8 bases from J, the gap between germline ends came to 12 bases. The CDR3 DNA follows: TGTGCCAGCAGTAACAGGGCGTTGGGCTACACCTTC. Translated, it gives CASSNRALGYTF.

This clonotype has only one observation. The chain has TRBV29-1 and TRBJ2-2; tentatively, D is TRBD1 or TRBD2 (5 bases each). The CDR3 is 13 amino acids. Trimming cost V 4 bases and J 1 base, with 7 bases left between them. Germline-derived CDR1 and CDR2 are SQVTM and ANQGSEA. The CDR3 coding sequence is TGCAGCGTTGTGAGGGGGAACACCGGGGAGCTGTTTTTT. Translation gives CSVVRGNTGELFF.

This clonotype was observed once. The chain has TRBV5-1 and TRBJ2-3; D is tentatively TRBD1 or TRBD2 (6 bases each). V lost 5 bases to trimming and J lost 5 bases, with 18 bases between them. Germline CDR1 SGHRS, CDR2 YFSETQ. The CDR3 sequence is 15 residues long. The CDR3 DNA sequence: TGCGCCAGCAGTACGGGGGCGAGTTCTATAGATACGCAGTATTTT. It translates to CASSTGASSIDTQYF.

This clonotype has only a few counts. The chain combines TRBV20-1 with TRBJ2-4; TRBD1 matches at 10 bases. The end of the DNA is better explained by TRBJ2-5, so the J call may be wrong. Per the germline V gene, CDR1 is DFQATT and CDR2 is SNEGSKA (reference sequence). The CDR3 sequence is 14 residues long. This CDR3 is CSPSGTGAQETQYF. DNA for the CDR3: TGCAGTCCTTCCGGGACAGGGGCACAAGAGACCCAGTACTTC.

This chain uses TRBV27 with TRBJ1-4; D unclear. Deletions cut 5 bases from V and 4 bases from J, with 14 bases between. The V gene's germline CDR1 is MNHEY and CDR2 SMNVEV (reference sequence). CDR3 length equals 15 residues. CDR3 sequence reads: CASSNGRADNEKLFF. CDR3 bases: TGTGCCAGCAGTAACGGACGGGCTGATAATGAAAAACTGTTTTTT. The entire variable domain, with the rest obtained from reference TRBV27 and TRBJ1-4, is as follows: EAQVTQNPRYLITVTGKKLTVTCSQNMNHEYMSWYRQDPGLGLRQIYYSMNVEVTDKGDVPEGYKVSRKEKRNFPLILESPSPNQTSLYFCASSNGRADNEKLFFGSGTQLSVL.

On this clonotype: The limits of the CDR3 on the DNA are not certain, so only TCRdb's listed CDR3 is given. The chain links TRBV29-1 to TRBJ2-6. Germline CDR1 SQVTM, CDR2 ANQGSEA. The CDR3 totals 13 residues, both ends included. The CDR3 is CSAVGSGANVPTF.

The CDR3 DNA reads as TGTGCCAGCAGCTTAGGGGCGCATAGCACAGATACGCAGTATTTT. This codes for CASSLGAHSTDTQYF. This chain links TRBV7-2 with TRBJ2-3; no clear D. The CDR3 has 15 amino acids. Germline loops: CDR1 SGHTA, CDR2 FQGNSA. V lost 1 base and J lost 0, with 8 bases in between.

This chain joins TRBV5-1 and TRBJ1-3; TRBD1 agrees at 10 bases. Losses at the gene ends were 4 bases for V and 4 bases for J; bases not matched to a gene: 8. The germline V gene encodes CDR1 SGHRS and CDR2 YFSETQ. This CDR3 comprises 16 residues. CDR3 sequence: CASSAGDRGSGNTIYF. The CDR3 bases are TGCGCCAGCAGCGCGGGGGACAGGGGTTCCGGAAACACCATATATTTT.

The chain employs TRBV12-3 or TRBV12-4 and TRBJ2-7; TRBD1 might be the D (5 bases). The V and J ends lost 5 bases and 2 bases respectively, with 10 bases between them. This CDR3 has 13 amino acids. The CDR3 sequence is CASSETEAYEQYF. CDR3 in DNA: TGTGCCAGCAGTGAGACAGAGGCCTACGAGCAGTACTTC.

The rearrangement links TRBV6-1 to TRBJ2-3; D is undetermined. This CDR3 spans 15 amino acids. The germline V and J ends were trimmed by 5 bases and 2 bases, with 14 bases remaining between them. Germline V gives CDR1 MNHNS, CDR2 SASEGT. DNA of the CDR3: TGTGCCAGCAGTCCAACAGTGCCGTCCACAGATACGCAGTATTTT. Translation: CASSPTVPSTDTQYF.